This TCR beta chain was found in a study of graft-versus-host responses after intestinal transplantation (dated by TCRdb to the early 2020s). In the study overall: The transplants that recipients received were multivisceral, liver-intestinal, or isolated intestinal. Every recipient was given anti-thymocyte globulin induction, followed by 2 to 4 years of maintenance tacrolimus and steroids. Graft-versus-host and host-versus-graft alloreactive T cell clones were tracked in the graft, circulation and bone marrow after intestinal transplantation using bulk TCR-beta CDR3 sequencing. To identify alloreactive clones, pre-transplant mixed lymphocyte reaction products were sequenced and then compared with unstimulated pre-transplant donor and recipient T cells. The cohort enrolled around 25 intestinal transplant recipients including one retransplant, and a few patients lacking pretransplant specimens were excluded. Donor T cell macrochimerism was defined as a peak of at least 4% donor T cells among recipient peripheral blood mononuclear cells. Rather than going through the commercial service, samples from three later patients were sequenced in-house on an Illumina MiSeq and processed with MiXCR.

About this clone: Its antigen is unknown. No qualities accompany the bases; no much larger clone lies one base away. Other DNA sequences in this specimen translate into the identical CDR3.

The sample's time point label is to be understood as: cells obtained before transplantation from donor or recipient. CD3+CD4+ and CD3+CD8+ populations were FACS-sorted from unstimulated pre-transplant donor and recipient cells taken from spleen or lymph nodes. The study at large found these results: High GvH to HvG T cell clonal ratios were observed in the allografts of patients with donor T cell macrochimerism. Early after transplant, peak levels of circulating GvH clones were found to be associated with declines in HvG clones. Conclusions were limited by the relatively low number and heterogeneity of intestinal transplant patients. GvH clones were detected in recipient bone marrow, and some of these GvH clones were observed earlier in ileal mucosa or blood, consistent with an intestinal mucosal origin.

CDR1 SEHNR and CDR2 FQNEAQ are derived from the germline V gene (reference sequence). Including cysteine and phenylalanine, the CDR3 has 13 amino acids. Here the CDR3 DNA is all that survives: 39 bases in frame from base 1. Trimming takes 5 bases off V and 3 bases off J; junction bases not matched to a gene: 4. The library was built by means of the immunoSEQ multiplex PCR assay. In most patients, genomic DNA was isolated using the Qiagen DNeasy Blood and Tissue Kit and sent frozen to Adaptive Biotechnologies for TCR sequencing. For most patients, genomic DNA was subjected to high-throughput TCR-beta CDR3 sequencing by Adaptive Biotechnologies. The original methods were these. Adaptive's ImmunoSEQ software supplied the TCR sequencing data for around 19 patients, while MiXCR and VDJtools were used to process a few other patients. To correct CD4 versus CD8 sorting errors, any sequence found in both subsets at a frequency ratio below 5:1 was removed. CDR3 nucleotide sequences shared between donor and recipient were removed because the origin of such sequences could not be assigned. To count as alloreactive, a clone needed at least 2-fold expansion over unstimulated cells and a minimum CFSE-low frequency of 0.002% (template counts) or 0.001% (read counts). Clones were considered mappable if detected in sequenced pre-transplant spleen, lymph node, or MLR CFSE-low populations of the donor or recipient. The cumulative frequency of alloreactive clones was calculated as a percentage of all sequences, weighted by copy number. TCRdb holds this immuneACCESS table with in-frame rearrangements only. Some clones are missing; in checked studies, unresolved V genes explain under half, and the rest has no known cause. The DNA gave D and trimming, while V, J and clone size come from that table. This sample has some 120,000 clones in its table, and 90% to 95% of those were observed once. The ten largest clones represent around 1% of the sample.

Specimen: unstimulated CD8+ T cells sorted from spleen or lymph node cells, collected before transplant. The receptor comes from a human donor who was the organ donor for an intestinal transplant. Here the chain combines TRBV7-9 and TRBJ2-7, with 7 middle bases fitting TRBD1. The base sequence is TGTGCCAGCAGCCCTCCAGGGGGCTACGAGCAGTACTTC. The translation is CASSPPGGYEQYF. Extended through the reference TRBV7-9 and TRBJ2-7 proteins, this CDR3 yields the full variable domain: DTGVSQNPRHKITKRGQNVTFRCDPISEHNRLYWYRQTLGQGPEFLTYFQNEAQLEKSRLLSDRFSAERPKGSFSTLEIQRTEQGDSAMYLCASSPPGGYEQYFGPGTRLTVT.